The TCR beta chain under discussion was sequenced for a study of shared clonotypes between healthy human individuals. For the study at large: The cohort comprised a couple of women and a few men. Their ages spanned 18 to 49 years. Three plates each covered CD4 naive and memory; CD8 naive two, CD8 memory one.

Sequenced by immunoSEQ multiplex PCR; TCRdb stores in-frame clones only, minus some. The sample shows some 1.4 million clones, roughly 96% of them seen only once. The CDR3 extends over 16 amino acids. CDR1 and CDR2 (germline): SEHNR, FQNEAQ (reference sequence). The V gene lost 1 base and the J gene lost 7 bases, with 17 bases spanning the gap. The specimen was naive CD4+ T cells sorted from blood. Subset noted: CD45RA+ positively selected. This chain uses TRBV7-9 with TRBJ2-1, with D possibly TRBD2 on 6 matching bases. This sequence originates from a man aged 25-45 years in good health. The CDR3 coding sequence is TGTGCCAGCAGCTTAGAGGCCGGGGGTAAAGGGAATGAGCAGTTCTTC. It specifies CASSLEAGGKGNEQFF.